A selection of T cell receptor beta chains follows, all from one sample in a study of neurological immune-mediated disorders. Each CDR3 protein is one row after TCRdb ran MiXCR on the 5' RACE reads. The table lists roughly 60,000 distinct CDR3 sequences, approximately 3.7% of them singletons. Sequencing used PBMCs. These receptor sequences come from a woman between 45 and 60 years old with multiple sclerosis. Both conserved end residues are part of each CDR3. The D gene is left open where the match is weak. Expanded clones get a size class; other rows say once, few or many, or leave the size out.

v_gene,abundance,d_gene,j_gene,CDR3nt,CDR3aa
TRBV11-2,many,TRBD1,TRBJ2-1,TGTGCCAGCAGCCAGGGGGTTGGGGAGTATGAGCAGTTCTTC,CASSQGVGEYEQFF
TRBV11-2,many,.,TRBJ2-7,TGTGCCAGCAGCTTAGGGGTGGGGTGGTACGAGCAGTACTTC,CASSLGVGWYEQYF
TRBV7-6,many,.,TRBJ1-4,TGTGCCAGCAGCATAGAACCGGGACTAGGGGAAAAACTGTTTTTT,CASSIEPGLGEKLFF
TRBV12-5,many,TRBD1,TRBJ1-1,TGTGCTAGTGGTTTAGACAGGGGGTGGACTGAAGCTTTCTTT,CASGLDRGWTEAFF
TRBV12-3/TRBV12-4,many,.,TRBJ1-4,TGTGCCAGCAGCACCCACGAAGAAAAACTGTTTTTT,CASSTHEEKLFF
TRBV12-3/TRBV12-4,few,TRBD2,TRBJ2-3,TGTGCCAGCAGTTACTCTTTTCATAGCGGGGGAAGCACAGATACGCAGTATTTT,CASSYSFHSGGSTDTQYF
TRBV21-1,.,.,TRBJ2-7,TGTGCCAGCAGCAAAGGCCTAGCGGGGGCCTACGAGCAGTACTTC,CASSKGLAGAYEQYF
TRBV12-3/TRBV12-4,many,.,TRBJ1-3,TGTGCCAGCAGTGATACCGGGGATCCCTGGGACACCATATATTTT,CASSDTGDPWDTIYF
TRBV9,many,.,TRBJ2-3,TGTGCCAGCAGCGCGAGCGGTACTAGCACAGATACGCAGTATTTT,CASSASGTSTDTQYF
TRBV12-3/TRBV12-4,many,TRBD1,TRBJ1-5,TGTGCCAGCAGCTTGGGACAGAACAATCAGCCCCAGCATTTT,CASSLGQNNQPQHF
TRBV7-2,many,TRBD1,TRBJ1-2,TGTGCCAGCAGCTTAGGTACAGGGGCCGCCTTGAACTATGGCTACACCTTC,CASSLGTGAALNYGYTF
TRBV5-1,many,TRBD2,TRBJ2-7,TGCGCCAGCAGCTTGGTCAGCGGGAGGGTCAACGAGCAGTACTTC,CASSLVSGRVNEQYF
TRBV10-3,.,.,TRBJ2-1,TGTGCCATCAGTGAGCCCCCCCGGAGGGAGCAGTTCTTC,CAISEPPRREQFF
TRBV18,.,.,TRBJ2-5,TGTGCCAGCTCACCTGGGCAGGCTCAAGAGACCCAGTACTTC,CASSPGQAQETQYF
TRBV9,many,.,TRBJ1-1,TGTGCCAGCAGCAAGATTTGGGACACTGAAGCTTTCTTT,CASSKIWDTEAFF
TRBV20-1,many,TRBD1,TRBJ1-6,TGCAGTGCTAAACCGGGACAGGGCGATTCACCCCTCCACTTT,CSAKPGQGDSPLHF
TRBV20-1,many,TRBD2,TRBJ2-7,TGCAGTGCGGGCGGGGGGCGACCACCCTACGAGCAGTACTTC,CSAGGGRPPYEQYF
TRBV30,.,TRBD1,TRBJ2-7,TGTGCCTGGAGGGACAGGGGGAAGAACGAGCAGTACTTC,CAWRDRGKNEQYF
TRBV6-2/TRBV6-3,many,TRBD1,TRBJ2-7,TGTGCCAGCAGAAACGGACAGGGCTACGAGCAGTACTTC,CASRNGQGYEQYF
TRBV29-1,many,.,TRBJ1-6,TGCAGCGTTGGAGATAGCCAGGGCCCGGGGGGGTCACCCCTCCACTTT,CSVGDSQGPGGSPLHF
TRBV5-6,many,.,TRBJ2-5,TGTGCCAGCAGCTTTTACAGGGCCGATCAAGAGACCCAGTACTTC,CASSFYRADQETQYF
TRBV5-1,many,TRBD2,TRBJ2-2,TGCGCCAGCAGCTTCCCTAGCGGGATCACCGGGGAGCTGTTTTTT,CASSFPSGITGELFF
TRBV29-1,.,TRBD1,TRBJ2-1,TGCAGCGTTGACAGGGACAGGGTAAACAATGAGCAGTTCTTC,CSVDRDRVNNEQFF